The 21 T cell receptor beta chains below come from one sample, sequenced in a study of blood T cell repertoires in COVID-19. Assay: immunoSEQ multiplex PCR; the TCRdb copy retains only in-frame clones and omits some. The repertoire holds about 100,000 clones, with about 80% as singletons. The sample was peripheral blood. The receptor set was obtained from a man in his 70s with acute or convalescent COVID-19.

The gene calls are TRBV18 and TRBJ1-5, with no clear D. Trimming took off 3 bases at V and 2 bases at J, with 11 bases between the two ends. Germline lookup yields CDR1 KGHSH and CDR2 LQKENI. This CDR3 has 15 residues. Here the CDR3 DNA reads TGTGCCAGCTCACCTACCGGGAACGGCAATCAGCCCCAGCATTTT. Translation: CASSPTGNGNQPQHF.

The chain employs TRBV10-3 and TRBJ2-3; D not certain. Germline assignment: CDR1 ENHRY and CDR2 SYGVKD. The CDR3 covers 13 residues. V lost 6 bases and J lost 4, with 11 bases in between. This CDR3 is CAISRYIPDTQYF. CDR3 nucleotides: TGTGCCATCAGCCGATACATACCAGATACGCAGTATTTT.

This chain uses TRBV5-1 with TRBJ2-7; D not resolved. V was shortened by 2 bases and J by 5 bases, with 14 bases between the two germline ends. From germline, CDR1 is SGHRS and CDR2 YFSETQ. This CDR3 region has 14 residues. The CDR3 coding sequence is TGCGCCAGCAGCTTAGCTCCCCCAACGAACGAGCAGTACTTC. It specifies CASSLAPPTNEQYF.

The rearrangement uses TRBV19 and TRBJ2-7; possible D gene TRBD2, 7 bases. From germline, CDR1 is LNHDA and CDR2 SQIVND (reference sequence). CDR3 size: 15 residues. V was trimmed by 6 bases and J by 3 bases, leaving 18 bases between them. CDR3 DNA sequence: TGTGCCAGTAGCCCCTCAGGGAGGGGGGTCTACGAGCAGTACTTC. Protein product: CASSPSGRGVYEQYF.

The chain links TRBV6-2 or TRBV6-3 to TRBJ1-2, with 8 bases identical to TRBD1. V shed 4 bases and J 3 bases; nucleotides not matched to a gene: 1. The CDR3 has 13 amino acids. Germline CDR1 is MNHEY and CDR2 is SVGEGT. CDR3: CASSSGGHYGYTF. DNA for the CDR3: TGTGCCAGCAGTTCAGGGGGCCACTATGGCTACACCTTC.

The chain uses TRBV6-5 and TRBJ2-5, with TRBD2 identical over 8 bases. Losses at the gene ends were 1 base for V and 2 bases for J; bases not matched to a gene: 6. This CDR3 region has 16 residues. CDR1 is MNHEY and CDR2 is SVGAGI in the germline V gene. CDR3 nucleotide sequence: TGTGCCAGCAGTTACTACGGGGGGGGCCCACAAGAGACCCAGTACTTC. It specifies CASSYYGGGPQETQYF.

The chain joins TRBV19 to TRBJ1-1; D gene uncertain. Germline V gene sequence: CDR1 LNHDA, CDR2 SQIVND (reference sequence). This CDR3 spans 14 amino acids. V lost 1 base and J 1 base, leaving 7 bases between the germline ends. The CDR3 coding sequence is TGTGCCAGTAGTATAGTGTCAGGGAACACTGAAGCTTTCTTT. It encodes CASSIVSGNTEAFF.

This clone was seen a handful of times. The chain links TRBV19 to TRBJ1-1; D perhaps matches TRBD1 (5 bases). The CDR3 loop spans 14 amino acids. In germline, CDR1 is LNHDA, CDR2 SQIVND (reference sequence). With 5 bases removed from V and 3 bases from J, the gap between germline ends came to 13 bases. DNA of the CDR3: TGTGCCAGTAGTCTCAGGGAGGGGTACACTGAAGCTTTCTTT. Translation: CASSLREGYTEAFF. Full variable domain (remainder filled in from reference TRBV19 and TRBJ1-1): DGGITQSPKYLFRKEGQNVTLSCEQNLNHDAMYWYRQDPGQGLRLIYYSQIVNDFQKGDIAEGYSVSREKKESFPLTVTSAQKNPTAFYLCASSLREGYTEAFFGQGTRLTVV.

The chain carries TRBV3-1 (or the pseudogene TRBV3-2) and TRBJ2-5; D remains unclear. Germline V gives CDR1 LGHDT, CDR2 YNNKEL (reference sequence). CDR3 length: 14 residues. V was pared by 4 bases and J by 2 bases, with 11 bases between. CDR3 coding DNA: TGTGCCAGCAGCCTTACAGAGCTACAAGAGACCCAGTACTTC. Encoded protein: CASSLTELQETQYF.

J is TRBJ2-5 and V is TRBV6-2 or TRBV6-3; no definite D call. Looked up from germline, CDR1 is MNHEY and CDR2 is SVGEGT. The V and J ends lost 2 bases and 7 bases respectively, with 5 bases between them. CDR3 size: 11 residues. Here the CDR3 DNA reads TGTGCCAGCAGTTACCTCGGGACCCAGTACTTC. It yields the protein CASSYLGTQYF.

The chain is built from TRBV4-1 and TRBJ1-1; possible D gene TRBD1, 5 bases. The CDR3 covers 11 residues. V gave up 8 bases and J gave up 3 bases, with 7 bases separating them. Germline values: CDR1 MGHRA, CDR2 YSYEKL. The CDR3 protein is CASVGDTEAFF. The CDR3 region has the DNA TGCGCCAGCGTAGGGGACACTGAAGCTTTCTTT.

This chain connects TRBV14 to TRBJ1-1; D possibly corresponds to TRBD1 (6 bases). The CDR3 consists of 20 residues. In germline, CDR1 is SGHDN, CDR2 FVKESK. Trimming removed 0 bases from V and 2 bases from J, with 25 bases in between. As DNA, the CDR3 is TGTGCCAGCAGCCAAGATCCGGCAGGGGCGATACCGACCTTAAACACTGAAGCTTTCTTT. Encoded protein: CASSQDPAGAIPTLNTEAFF.

The rearrangement links TRBV15 to TRBJ2-5; 8 nucleotides match TRBD1. This CDR3 is built from 18 residues. With V trimmed by 0 bases and J by 9 bases, 18 bases remained unmatched. CDR1 is LNHNV and CDR2 is YYDKDF in the germline V gene (reference sequence). The chain's CDR3 is CATSREGDLTGAPRAQYF. The CDR3 nucleotides read TGTGCCACCAGCAGAGAAGGAGATCTGACAGGGGCCCCAAGGGCCCAGTACTTC.

The chain uses TRBV9 and TRBJ2-7; no clear D. V lost 4 bases, J lost 3 bases, and 11 bases lay in between. Per the germline V gene, CDR1 is SGDLS and CDR2 is YYNGEE. This CDR3 is built from 13 residues. CDR3 bases: TGTGCCAGCAGCCCCTCGGTCTTCTACGAGCAGTACTTC. Encoded protein: CASSPSVFYEQYF.

This clone was seen only once. This chain uses TRBV7-9 with TRBJ2-7; D remains ambiguous. CDR3 size: 12 residues. Per the germline V gene, CDR1 is SEHNR and CDR2 is FQNEAQ (reference sequence). Trimming removed 3 bases from V and 4 bases from J, with 7 bases in between. DNA of the CDR3: TGTGCCAGCAGCTTTGAACGGTACGAGCAGTACTTC. Residues: CASSFERYEQYF.

This chain uses TRBV19 with TRBJ2-5; 13 nucleotides line up with TRBD2. The germline CDR1 and CDR2 sequences are LNHDA and SQIVND (reference sequence). The CDR3 covers 15 residues. V lost 5 bases, J lost 6 bases, and 6 bases stayed unmatched. DNA of the CDR3: TGTGCCAGTAGTGCCACTAGCGGGGGGGCGCAGACCCAGTACTTC. Amino acids: CASSATSGGAQTQYF. Using reference TRBV19 and TRBJ2-5 for the parts outside the CDR3, the full variable domain is DGGITQSPKYLFRKEGQNVTLSCEQNLNHDAMYWYRQDPGQGLRLIYYSQIVNDFQKGDIAEGYSVSREKKESFPLTVTSAQKNPTAFYLCASSATSGGAQTQYFGPGTRLLVL.

This clone was counted at least ten times. V gene TRBV5-6 combines with J gene TRBJ1-1; 10 positions match TRBD1. J gave up 6 bases and V 3 bases, and 2 bases lay outside the gene matches. Germline loops: CDR1 SGHDT, CDR2 YYEEEE. This CDR3 has 13 amino acids. In DNA form, the CDR3 reads TGTGCCAGCAGCTCGGGGACAGGGGCTGAAGCTTTCTTT. Translated, it gives CASSSGTGAEAFF.

The J gene is TRBJ1-1, the V gene TRBV6-5; tentative D call: TRBD1 (6 bases). V was trimmed by 6 bases and J by 5 bases, leaving 13 bases between them. This CDR3 contains 13 residues. Looked up from germline, CDR1 is MNHEY and CDR2 is SVGAGI. Here the CDR3 reads CASRQGYGTEAFF. CDR3 DNA sequence: TGTGCCAGCAGGCAGGGGTACGGGACTGAAGCTTTCTTT.

The V gene is TRBV24-1, the J gene TRBJ2-7, with D possibly matching TRBD2 (5 bases). CDR1 and CDR2 (germline): KGHDR, SFDVKD. The CDR3 extends over 14 amino acids. Trimming took off 4 bases at V and 2 bases at J, with 11 bases between the two ends. The CDR3 sequence is CATSDRRRPYEQYF. DNA of the CDR3: TGTGCCACCAGTGACCGACGGAGGCCCTACGAGCAGTACTTC.

The rearrangement links TRBV7-2 to TRBJ2-3; D may be TRBD2 (6 bases). The germline V gene has CDR1 SGHTA and CDR2 FQGNSA. CDR3 size: 16 residues. Trimming removed 4 bases from V and 2 bases from J, with 16 bases in between. CDR3 region: CASSSYEGGVTDTQYF. CDR3 in DNA: TGTGCCAGCAGCTCCTACGAGGGCGGGGTCACAGATACGCAGTATTTT.

V gene TRBV11-2 combines with J gene TRBJ2-7; perhaps TRBD2 as D (5 bases). This CDR3 spans 14 amino acids. The germline gives CDR1 SGHAT, CDR2 FQNNGV. The germline V and J ends were trimmed by 0 bases and 2 bases, with 8 bases remaining between them. CDR3 region: CASSLDRGPYEQYF. The CDR3 nucleotides are TGTGCCAGCAGCTTAGATCGAGGGCCCTACGAGCAGTACTTC. Full variable domain (outside the CDR3, taken from reference TRBV11-2 and TRBJ2-7): EAGVAQSPRYKIIEKRQSVAFWCNPISGHATLYWYQQILGQGPKLLIQFQNNGVVDDSQLPKDRFSAERLKGVDSTLKIQPAKLEDSAVYLCASSLDRGPYEQYFGPGTRLTVT.